This TCR beta chain comes out of a study of vaccination effects on CD4 cells after COVID-19 (dated by TCRdb to the early 2020s). For the wider study: Two doses of either the BNT162b2 or the mRNA-1273 mRNA SARS-CoV-2 vaccine were administered to participants. Altogether, some 10 COVID-19 convalescent patients and a few SARS-CoV-2-naive healthy vaccine recipients made up the full study. SARS-CoV-2 spike-specific CD4+ TCR repertoires from before and after mRNA vaccination were compared in COVID-19 convalescent patients and in infection-naive vaccine recipients. In the study, cultures from other donors were sequenced using the Oncomine TCR Beta short-read assay on an Illumina iSeq 100.

Receptor libraries were prepared by the immunoSEQ multiplex PCR assay. DNA from the cultured and isolated CD4+ T cells underwent TCR beta CDR3 sequencing. The original pipeline was this. Non-productive TCR sequences were removed, reads were trimmed to the CDR3 region, and CDR3s of at least 7 amino acids were retained. The MANAFEST web app was used to identify antigen-specific clonotypes by comparing expansion in peptide wells with expansion in reference cultures. For clones to be considered positive, expansion at FDR<0.05 versus reference and all other wells, an odds ratio above 5, and a frequency above 0.1% in two replicate wells were required. Clonotypes significantly expanded in SARS-CoV-2 spike wells and in at least one common cold coronavirus spike condition were defined as cross-reactive. CDR3 similarity was assessed by Levenshtein distance using the stringdist R package, and unrooted trees were constructed with ape in R 3.6.1. TCRdb limited this immuneACCESS table to in-frame rearrangements with V and J called. A share of clones is missing; checked studies link under half to unresolved V genes, and the rest is unexplained. V, J and clone size are taken as reported in that table, and D and trimming were inferred from the DNA itself. In all, the sample holds about 79,000 clones, and roughly 80% of those were seen once. The ten largest make up under 2% of the sample.

The CDR3 sequence holds 15 residues, the cysteine and phenylalanine included. Only the CDR3 portion is preserved as DNA: 45 bases, with reading frame beginning at the first base. Looking up the germline V gene yields CDR1 MDHEN and CDR2 SYDVKM. Trimming at the junction amounts to 6 bases on V and 4 bases on J, and the germline ends lie 15 bases apart. In the ViraFEST assay, PBMC were stimulated with viral peptide pools, and TCR sequencing was then used to find antigen-specific CD4+ T cell clonotypes based on their expansion. After more than nine days of culture, CD4+ T cells were isolated with the EasySep CD4+ T cell isolation kit. Negative nucleocapsid antibody results before and after vaccination confirmed that the healthy vaccine recipients had no prior SARS-CoV-2 infection. A few million PBMC per well were cultured with approximately 10 ug/ml peptides in IMDM containing roughly 5% human AB serum, roughly 10 IU/ml IL-2 and gentamicin. Half of the culture medium was replaced with fresh IL-2-containing medium on days 3 and 7. Each peptide stimulation condition was cultured in triplicate wells unless otherwise noted. Using Ficoll-Paque Plus gradient centrifugation, PBMC were separated from whole blood and then either used fresh or cryopreserved at -140C. The overlapping peptide pools covered the spike proteins of SARS-CoV-2 and of the common cold coronaviruses HCoV-NL63, HCoV-OC43 and HCoV-229E. The QIAamp micro DNA kit was used to extract genomic DNA from the cultured CD4+ T cells.

Results the study describes overall, beyond this receptor: Both infection-induced and vaccine-induced clones contracted markedly at late post-vaccination timepoints, which is consistent with waning T cell responses. Among healthy vaccine recipients, nearly all vaccine-induced clones were SARS-CoV-2 mono-reactive, and only 1 of 255 was cross-reactive with common cold coronaviruses. The study was limited by a small number of convalescent patients and lacked early post-infection timepoints.

Points on this clone: What this receptor recognizes is not known. No much larger clone exists at a distance of one base, and base qualities are not known.

Recombination joined TRBV28 with TRBJ1-4, with no confidently assigned D gene. Sequences were derived from CD4+ T cells from PBMCs cultured with HCoV-229E spike peptides, sampled before COVID-19 vaccination. The cell subset or site tag for this specimen amounts to: HCoV-229E spike overlapping peptide pool stimulation. The receptor comes from a human donor who received a COVID-19 vaccine. The CDR3 corresponds to CASRPSKGGNEKLFF. The DNA is as follows: TGTGCCAGCAGGCCGAGCAAAGGAGGTAATGAAAAACTGTTTTTT.